The T cell receptor beta chain under discussion was sequenced for a study of blood T cells in healthy people across ages. Looking at the study overall: For every two T cells, template switching captured about one barcoded beta molecule.

Combining a sample-barcoded 5' primer with a J-beta primer mix, a second PCR ran for roughly 7 to 12 cycles. TCRdb recomputed calls from the 5' RACE reads with MiXCR, one row per CDR3 protein. The sample yields roughly 800,000 distinct CDR3 sequences, roughly 60% seen once. Germline V gene sequence: CDR1 LNHNV, CDR2 YYDKDF (reference sequence). The CDR3 sequence is 15 residues long. On this clonotype itself: Its cognate antigen is unknown. At one end, the junction sequence differs from germline, possibly due to a read error.

Study findings and constraints: Expanded clonotype changes were possibly confounded by unknown donor CMV status.

The clonotype comes from a man under 40 in good health. This chain joins TRBV15 and TRBJ1-5; 10 bases line up with TRBD1. The sample comprised blood. As DNA, the CDR3 is TGTGCCACCAGCGGAGACAGGGGGCCATATCAGCCCCAGCATTTT. Amino acids: CATSGDRGPYQPQHF. Variable domain in full (rest from reference TRBV15 and TRBJ1-5): DAMVIQNPRYQVTQFGKPVTLSCSQTLNHNVMYWYQQKSSQAPKLLFHYYDKDFNNEADTPDNFQSRRPNTSFCFLDIRSPGLGDTAMYLCATSGDRGPYQPQHFGDGTRLSIL.